This section outlines one T cell receptor beta chain sequence together with its context. Profiling relied on immunoSEQ multiplex PCR, and the TCRdb table lists in-frame clones only, not all of them. The sample has a few thousand clones, around three quarters seen once. Trimming removed 0 bases from V and 6 bases from J, with 11 bases in between. This CDR3 spans 15 amino acids. Germline lookup yields CDR1 MNHNY and CDR2 SVGAGI (reference sequence). This entry comes from a study of early stage breast cancer tumors. The clonotype originates from a person aged 65 to 85 with breast cancer. The chain uses TRBV6-6 and TRBJ1-4; D is possibly TRBD1 (5 bases). What was sequenced was normal breast tissue next to the tumor. The CDR3 DNA reads as TGTGCCAGCAGTTACTCACGGGGACTCGATGAAAAACTGTTTTTT. Translation: CASSYSRGLDEKLFF.